This T cell receptor beta chain stems from a study of blood T cell repertoires in COVID-19 (TCRdb year 2020). For context, the study as a whole: Samples covering the acute and convalescent phases of COVID-19 were provided by collaborators in the United States, Italy and Spain. The material from the prospective study consisted of cDNA or gDNA derived from T cells, B-cell-depleted T cells, or PBMCs. Deeply sampled blood TCRbeta repertoires from subjects exposed to, actively infected with, or recovered from COVID-19 were included in the dataset. The repertoires were made available in a free public database intended to serve as a resource for research on the immune response to SARS-CoV-2. Samples came from the ongoing ImmuneRACE study (first 160 participants) plus 1,254 subjects from 6 global collaborators. Nearly every sample came with metadata listing a de-identified subject ID, COVID-19 status, age in years and sex. Where available, HLA class I and class II types were taken from metadata supplied by the sample provider and were not determined by assay-based typing. Results and caveats for the whole study, not just this receptor: The amount of clinical and demographic metadata varied by source and participant and was provided uncurated.

The immunoSEQ Assay, a bias-controlled multiplex PCR, was used to amplify TCRbeta CDR3 regions from genomic DNA. The authors' analysis ran thus. Within the assay, amplification of reference gene primers was used to estimate how many nucleated cells each sample contained. To quantify the absolute abundance of each unique TCRbeta CDR3 rearrangement, sequence reads were collapsed and filtered. For each sample, productive Simpson clonality was calculated by taking the square root of Simpson's diversity index across productive rearrangements. As stored in TCRdb, this immuneACCESS dataset retains in-frame rearrangements with V and J assigned. A fraction of the clones does not appear; measured against another copy, unresolved V genes explain less than half of the discrepancy, and the remainder lacks a known reason. That table gives V, J and clone size, and the DNA gave D and trimming. The sample table contains some 150,000 clones; only one count was recorded for around 80% of them. The leading ten clones occupy approximately 14% of the sample.

Trimming takes 5 bases off V and 3 bases off J; junction bases not matched to a gene: 6. Taken from the germline V gene (reference sequence), the CDR1 and CDR2 loops are LNHDA and SQIVND. Measured from the cysteine to the phenylalanine, the CDR3 is 15 residues long. The sequence is cut down to CDR3 DNA, 45 bases in frame from base 1. Concerning this clone: The clone's antigen remains unknown. There are no base qualities to consult, and no much larger clone falls within one base.

At one collaborating source in Seattle, patients were enrolled during active infection and were followed longitudinally through the course of disease. Whole blood was collected in K2EDTA tubes by collaborating institutions according to the institutions' own protocols. For TCRbeta analysis, collaborator samples were shipped as frozen whole blood, as isolated PBMCs, or as DNA extracted from either sample type. The clonotype comes from an older woman with COVID-19, enrolled during active disease. This receptor chain uses TRBV19 and TRBJ2-1, with 8 junctional bases fitting TRBD1. The sample was peripheral blood. The encoded CDR3 is CASSGWTGLYNEQFF. Here is the DNA: TGTGCCAGTAGTGGGTGGACAGGGCTCTACAATGAGCAGTTCTTC.